Included here is one TCR beta chain sequence, with context. Antigen: not known. Germline V CDR1 and CDR2: MDHEN, SYDVKM. The CDR3 consists of 11 residues. These data originate in a study of cytomegalovirus exposure and HLA in healthy donors. Study findings and constraints: HLA restriction was apparent for most CMV-associated TCR beta chains in a later analysis. A previous analysis found most TCR beta V segments productive roughly 87% or roughly 30% of the time.

Use of 60 Vbeta and 13 Jbeta primers characterized the PCR. The authors' processing: Later, an analysis found about 80 million unique TCR beta chains, and around 12 million of these were shared. Profiled with immunoSEQ multiplex PCR; TCRdb holds only in-frame clones, not every one. V, J and clone size reflect that table, while D and trimming were determined from the DNA. The sample has under 120,000 clones; over 60% are singletons. The source is a female donor in good health and CMV-seropositive. The source material was PBMCs. This sequence joins TRBV28 and TRBJ1-2; D call uncertain. CDR3 nucleotides: TGTGCAACGGGAATCAACTATGGCTACACCTTC. It translates to CATGINYGYTF.